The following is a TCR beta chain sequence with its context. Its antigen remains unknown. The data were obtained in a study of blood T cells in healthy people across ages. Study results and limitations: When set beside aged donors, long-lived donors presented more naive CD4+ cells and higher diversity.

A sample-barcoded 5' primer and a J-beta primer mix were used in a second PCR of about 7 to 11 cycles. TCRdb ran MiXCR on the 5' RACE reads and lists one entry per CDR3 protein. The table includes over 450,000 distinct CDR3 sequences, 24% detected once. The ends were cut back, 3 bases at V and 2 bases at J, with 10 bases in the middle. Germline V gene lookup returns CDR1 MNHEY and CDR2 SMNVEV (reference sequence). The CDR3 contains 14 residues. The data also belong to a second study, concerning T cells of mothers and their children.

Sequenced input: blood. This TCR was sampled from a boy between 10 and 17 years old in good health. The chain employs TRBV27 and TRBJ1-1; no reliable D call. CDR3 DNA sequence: TGTGCCAGCAGTTTTGCCGGATTAAACACTGAAGCTTTCTTT. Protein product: CASSFAGLNTEAFF.